This T cell receptor (beta chain) originates from a study of CD8 T cells in ankylosing spondylitis. The V gene lost 3 bases and the J gene lost 5 bases, with 14 bases spanning the gap. Per the germline V gene, CDR1 is SGHKS and CDR2 is YYEKEE (reference sequence). This CDR3 is built from 14 residues. Construction of TCR beta libraries was performed using quantitative 5'-RACE with molecular barcodes. TCRdb re-called the 5' RACE reads with MiXCR, one entry per CDR3 protein. The profile shows around 300,000 distinct CDR3 sequences, more than 9% of them singletons. The sample holds a few counts of this clonotype. What it binds is not known. Study-wide results and limits: From matched ankylosing spondylitis synovial fluid, disease-linked clones were reportedly recovered at significantly enriched levels.

This chain links TRBV5-5 with TRBJ1-1; weak D call: TRBD1 (5 bases). The sequence derives from a female donor with ankylosing spondylitis or in good health (not recorded which). Sequencing was carried out using blood, either unsorted or a sorted T cell fraction (not recorded which). CDR3 sequence (DNA): TGTGCCAGCAGCTCCGTGGCAGGGCAGACTGAAGCTTTCTTT. It is translated as CASSSVAGQTEAFF.